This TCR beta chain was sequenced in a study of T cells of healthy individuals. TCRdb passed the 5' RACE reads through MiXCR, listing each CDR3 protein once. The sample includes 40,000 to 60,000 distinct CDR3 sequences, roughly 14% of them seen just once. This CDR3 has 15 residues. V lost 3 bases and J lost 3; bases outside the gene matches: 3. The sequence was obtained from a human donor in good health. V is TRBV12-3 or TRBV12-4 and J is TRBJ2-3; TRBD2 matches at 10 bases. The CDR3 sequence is CASSFVAGGTDTQYF. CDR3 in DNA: TGTGCCAGCAGTTTTGTAGCGGGGGGAACAGATACGCAGTATTTT.